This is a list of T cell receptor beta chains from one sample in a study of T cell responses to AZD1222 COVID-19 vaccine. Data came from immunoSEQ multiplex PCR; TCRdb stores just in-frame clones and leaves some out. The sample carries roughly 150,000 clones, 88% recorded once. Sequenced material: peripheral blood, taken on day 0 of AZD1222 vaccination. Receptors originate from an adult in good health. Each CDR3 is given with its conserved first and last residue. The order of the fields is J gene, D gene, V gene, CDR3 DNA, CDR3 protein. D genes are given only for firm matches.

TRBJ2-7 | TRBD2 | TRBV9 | TGTGCCAGCAGCGTCGCAGCGGGAGGGTACGAGCAGTACTTC | CASSVAAGGYEQYF
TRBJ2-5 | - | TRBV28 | TGTGCCAGCAGCGTTCCAGGGCGGTGGGAGACCCAGTACTTC | CASSVPGRWETQYF
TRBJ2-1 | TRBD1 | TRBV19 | TGTGCCAGTAGCCCATGGGGGACAGGGCACAATGAGCAGTTCTTC | CASSPWGTGHNEQFF
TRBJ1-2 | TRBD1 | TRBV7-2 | TGTGCCAGCAGCCCCACGCTACTACAGGGGGCCTCGGAGGTCTATGGCTACACCTTC | CASSPTLLQGASEVYGYTF
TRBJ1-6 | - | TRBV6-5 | TGTGCCAGCAACATAGACCGCCCGGGTAATTCACCCCTCCACTTT | CASNIDRPGNSPLHF
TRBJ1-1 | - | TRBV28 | TGTGCCAGCAGTTTCAAGGCAGGCTCTGAAGCTTTCTTT | CASSFKAGSEAFF
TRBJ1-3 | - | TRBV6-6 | TGTGCCAGCAGTTACGGGCAGGGCTCTGGAAACACCATATATTTT | CASSYGQGSGNTIYF
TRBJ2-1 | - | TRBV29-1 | TGCAGCGTTGACGCCAGTTACAATGAGCAGTTCTTC | CSVDASYNEQFF
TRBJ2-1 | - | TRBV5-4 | TGTGCCAGCAGCCCGTTGACTGGAGCCTACAATGAGCAGTTCTTC | CASSPLTGAYNEQFF
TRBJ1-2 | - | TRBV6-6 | TGTGCCAGCAGTTACGATCGCCGCAGCGAGTATGGCTACACCTTC | CASSYDRRSEYGYTF
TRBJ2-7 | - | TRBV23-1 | TGCGCCAGCAGTCATTCCGGGCCCAGCTCCTACGAGCAGTACTTC | CASSHSGPSSYEQYF
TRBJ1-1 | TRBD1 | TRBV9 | TGTGCCAGCAGCGGCCGACAGGGATACACTGAAGCTTTCTTT | CASSGRQGYTEAFF
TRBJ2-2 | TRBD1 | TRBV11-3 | TGTGCCAGCAGCTTAGCGACAGGGGGGGGCACCGGGGAGCTGTTTTTT | CASSLATGGGTGELFF
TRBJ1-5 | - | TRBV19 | TGTGCCAGTACGGGAACCAGCAATCAGCCCCAGCATTTT | CASTGTSNQPQHF
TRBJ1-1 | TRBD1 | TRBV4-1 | TGCGCCAGCAGCCACGCCAGGGGGCGGGACACTGAAGCTTTCTTT | CASSHARGRDTEAFF
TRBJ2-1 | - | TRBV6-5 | TGTGCCAGCAGTACCGGACCGGAGGGACACAATGAGCAGTTCTTC | CASSTGPEGHNEQFF